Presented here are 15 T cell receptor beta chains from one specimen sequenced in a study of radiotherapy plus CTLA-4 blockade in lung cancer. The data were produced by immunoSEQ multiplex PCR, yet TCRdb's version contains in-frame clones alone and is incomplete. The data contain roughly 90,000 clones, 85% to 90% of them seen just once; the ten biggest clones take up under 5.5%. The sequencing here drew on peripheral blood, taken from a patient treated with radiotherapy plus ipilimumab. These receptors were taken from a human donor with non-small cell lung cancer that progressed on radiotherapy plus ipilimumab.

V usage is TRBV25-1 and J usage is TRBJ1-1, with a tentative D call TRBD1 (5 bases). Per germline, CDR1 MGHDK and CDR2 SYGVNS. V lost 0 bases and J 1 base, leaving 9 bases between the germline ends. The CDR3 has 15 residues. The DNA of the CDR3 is TGTGCCAGCAGTGAATACCGACAGAGGAACACTGAAGCTTTCTTT. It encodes CASSEYRQRNTEAFF. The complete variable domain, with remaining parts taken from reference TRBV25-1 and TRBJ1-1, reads EADIYQTPRYLVIGTGKKITLECSQTMGHDKMYWYQQDPGMELHLIHYSYGVNSTEKGDLSSESTVSRIRTEHFPLTLESARPSHTSQYLCASSEYRQRNTEAFFGQGTRLTVV.

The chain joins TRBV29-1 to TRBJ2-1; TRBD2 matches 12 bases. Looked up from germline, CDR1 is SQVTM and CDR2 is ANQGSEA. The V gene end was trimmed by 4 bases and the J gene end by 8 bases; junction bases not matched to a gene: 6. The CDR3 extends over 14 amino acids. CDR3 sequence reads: CSVVGLAGIDEQFF. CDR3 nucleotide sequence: TGCAGCGTTGTAGGACTAGCGGGAATCGATGAGCAGTTCTTC.

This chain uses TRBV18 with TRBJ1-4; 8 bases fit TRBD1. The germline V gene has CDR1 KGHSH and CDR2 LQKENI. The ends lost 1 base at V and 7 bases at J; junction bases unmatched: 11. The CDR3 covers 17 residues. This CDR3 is CASSPQDVGTGGEKLFF. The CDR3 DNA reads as TGTGCCAGCTCACCACAGGACGTGGGGACAGGTGGTGAAAAACTGTTTTTT. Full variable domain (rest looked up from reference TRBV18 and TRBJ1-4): NAGVMQNPRHLVRRRGQEARLRCSPMKGHSHVYWYRQLPEEGLKFMVYLQKENIIDESGMPKERFSAEFPKEGPSILRIQQVVRGDSAAYFCASSPQDVGTGGEKLFFGSGTQLSVL.

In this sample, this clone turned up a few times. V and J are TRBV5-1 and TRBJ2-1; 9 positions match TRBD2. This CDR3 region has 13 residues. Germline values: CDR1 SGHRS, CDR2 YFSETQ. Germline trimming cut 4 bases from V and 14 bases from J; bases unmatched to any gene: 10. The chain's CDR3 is CASSDISGRVKFF. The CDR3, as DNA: TGCGCCAGCAGCGACATTAGCGGGAGAGTTAAGTTCTTC.

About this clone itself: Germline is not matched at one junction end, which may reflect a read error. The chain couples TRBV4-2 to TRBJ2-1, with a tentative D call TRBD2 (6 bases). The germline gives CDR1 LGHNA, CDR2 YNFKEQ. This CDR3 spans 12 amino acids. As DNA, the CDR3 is TGTGCCAGCAGCCAAGATCTGGCGGGAATTATCTTC. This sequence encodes CASSQDLAGIIF.

For the CDR3, the DNA is TGTGCCAGCAGCTTTCTAATCAGACTAGCGGGAGGGAGTGAGCAGTTCTTC. Encoded protein: CASSFLIRLAGGSEQFF. This chain joins TRBV5-8 and TRBJ2-1, with 14 bases matching TRBD2. Germline CDR1 and CDR2: SGHTS and YDEGEE. Trimming cost V 2 bases and J 9 bases; bases outside gene matches: 10. This CDR3 comprises 17 residues.

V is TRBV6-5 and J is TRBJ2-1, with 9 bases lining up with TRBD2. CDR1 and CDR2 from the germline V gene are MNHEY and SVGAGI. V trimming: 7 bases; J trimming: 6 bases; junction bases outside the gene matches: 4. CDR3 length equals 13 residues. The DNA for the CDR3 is TGTGCCAGCAAACTTAGCGGGAGCAATGAGCAGTTCTTC. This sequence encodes CASKLSGSNEQFF.

The CDR3: CATSSGQSYEQYF. CDR3 coding DNA: TGTGCCACCAGCAGCGGACAATCCTACGAGCAGTACTTC. This chain uses TRBV15 with TRBJ2-7, with D possibly matching TRBD1 (5 bases). Germline V gene data show CDR1 as LNHNV and CDR2 as YYDKDF (reference sequence). With 3 bases removed from V and 1 base from J, the gap between germline ends came to 7 bases. This CDR3 region has 13 residues.

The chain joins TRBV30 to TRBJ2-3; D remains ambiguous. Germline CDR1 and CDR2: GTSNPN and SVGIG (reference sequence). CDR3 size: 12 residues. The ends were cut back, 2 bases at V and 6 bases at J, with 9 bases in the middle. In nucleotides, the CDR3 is TGTGCCTGGAGTCGTGCCTCCGATACGCAGTATTTT. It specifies CAWSRASDTQYF. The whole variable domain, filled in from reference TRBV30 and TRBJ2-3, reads SQTIHQWPATLVQPVGSPLSLECTVEGTSNPNLYWYRQAAGRGLQLLFYSVGIGQISSEVPQNLSASRPQDRQFILSSKKLLLSDSGFYLCAWSRASDTQYFGPGTRLTVL.

The DNA of the CDR3 is TGTGCTAGTGGTTTGGCGGGACTAGCGGGAGGAGGGGACAATGAGCAGTTCTTC. It yields the protein CASGLAGLAGGGDNEQFF. The chain carries TRBV12-5 and TRBJ2-1, with 15 bases fitting TRBD2. The CDR3 runs to 18 residues. Trimming took 1 base from V and 5 from J; bases not matched to a gene: 6. Looked up from germline, CDR1 is LGHNT and CDR2 is FRNRAP.

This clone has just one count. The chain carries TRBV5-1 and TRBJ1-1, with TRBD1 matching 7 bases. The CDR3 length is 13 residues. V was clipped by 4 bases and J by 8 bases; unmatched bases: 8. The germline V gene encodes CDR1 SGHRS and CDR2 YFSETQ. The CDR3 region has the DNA TGCGCCAGCAGCGTCGTTGGGACAGAAGAAGCTTTCTTT. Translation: CASSVVGTEEAFF.

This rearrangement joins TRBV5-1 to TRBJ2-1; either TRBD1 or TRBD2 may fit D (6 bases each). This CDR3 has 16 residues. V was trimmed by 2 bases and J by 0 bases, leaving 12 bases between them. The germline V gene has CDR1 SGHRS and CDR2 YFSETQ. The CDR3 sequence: CASSLGGTSSYNEQFF. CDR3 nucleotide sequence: TGCGCCAGCAGCTTAGGGGGGACAAGCTCCTACAATGAGCAGTTCTTC.

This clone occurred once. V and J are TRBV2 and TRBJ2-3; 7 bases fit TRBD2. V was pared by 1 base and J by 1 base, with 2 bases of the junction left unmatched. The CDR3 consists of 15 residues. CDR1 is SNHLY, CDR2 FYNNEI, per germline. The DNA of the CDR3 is TGTGCCAGCAGTGAAGGGGGGAGGGGCACAGATACGCAGTATTTT. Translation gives CASSEGGRGTDTQYF.

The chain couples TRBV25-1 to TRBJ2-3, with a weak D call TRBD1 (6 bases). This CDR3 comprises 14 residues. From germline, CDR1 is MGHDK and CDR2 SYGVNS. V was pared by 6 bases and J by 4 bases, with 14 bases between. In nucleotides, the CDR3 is TGTGCCAGCAGCAATCGAGGGGGTGCAGATACGCAGTATTTT. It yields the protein CASSNRGGADTQYF.

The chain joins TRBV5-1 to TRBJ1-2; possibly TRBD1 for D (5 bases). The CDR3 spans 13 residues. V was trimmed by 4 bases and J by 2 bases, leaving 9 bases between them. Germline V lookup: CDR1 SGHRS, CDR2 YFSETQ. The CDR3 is CASSRGENYGYTF. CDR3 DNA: TGCGCCAGCAGCAGGGGAGAAAACTATGGCTACACCTTC.